This T cell receptor (beta chain) was obtained from a study of molecular identifiers for immune sequencing clone quantification. Whole-study results and caveats: A shared barcode on identical TCR molecules could lead to underestimated sizes for highly expanded clones.

On this clonotype: No antigen is known for it.

Bulk libraries came from a prior protocol with listed TCR primers. TCRdb independently ran MiXCR on the PCR reads; one entry per CDR3 protein. The sample shows about 500,000 distinct CDR3 sequences, about 26% of them seen only once. The V gene's germline CDR1 is MDHEN and CDR2 SYDVKM. The ends lost 8 bases at V and 0 bases at J; junction bases unmatched: 14. The CDR3 runs to 17 residues. The source is a human donor in good health. Some libraries in this study had Jurkat cell RNA spiked in. The sequenced sample was naive CD8+ T cells from blood, with Jurkat cell RNA spiked in. Described subset: FACS-sorted CD8+CD4-CCR7+CD45RA+ naive T cells. J is TRBJ1-1 and V is TRBV28, with 8 bases identical to TRBD1. Written as DNA, the CDR3 is TGTGCCAGCCATTCGGGACAGGAGATCTTAATGAACACTGAAGCTTTCTTT. Amino acids: CASHSGQEILMNTEAFF.